Sequencing of this T cell receptor (beta chain) was carried out in a study of T cell repertoires in cytomegalovirus infection. TCRdb re-derived calls from the reads in MiXCR, one entry per CDR3 protein. The data show 150,000 to 200,000 distinct CDR3 sequences, under 25% seen once. This clonotype has a handful of counts. CDR3 size: 14 residues. The V end was cut by 2 bases, the J end by 3 bases, with 8 bases between. Germline CDR1 and CDR2: MNHNY and SVGAGI (reference sequence). The TCR was taken from a human donor in good health (CMV status not recorded). Some clones in this sample may be carry-over from other donors' samples. The chain employs TRBV6-6 and TRBJ1-5, with D unresolved. The sequencing sample was made of PBMCs. The CDR3 region is CASSYTRINQPQHF. The CDR3 DNA follows: TGTGCCAGCAGTTACACACGGATCAATCAGCCCCAGCATTTT.